A selection of T cell receptor beta chains follows, all from one sample in a study of blood T cell repertoires in COVID-19. TCRdb keeps only in-frame clones here, not all; method: immunoSEQ multiplex PCR. The table has 250,000 or so clones, approximately 88% seen once; the top ten hold approximately 3.7%. Sequencing was performed on PBMCs or T cells enriched from blood (not recorded which). The receptor source for this set is a woman younger than 45 who had been exposed to COVID-19. Both conserved end residues are part of each CDR3. The D gene is left open where the match is weak. The size entry is marked missing in some rows and otherwise reads once, few, many or a size class.

TGTGCAAGTCGCTTAGAGGGGGAGGGCCAAGAGACCCAGTACTTC,CASRLEGEGQETQYF,TRBV12-2,-,-,TRBJ2-5,15
TGTGCCAGCAGTTTTCGGGGAGGGGATACGCAGTATTTT,CASSFRGGDTQYF,TRBV27,TRBD2,once,TRBJ2-3,13
TGTGCCATCAAGGGGACATTGAACACCGGGGAGCTGTTTTTT,CAIKGTLNTGELFF,TRBV10-3,-,-,TRBJ2-2,14
TGTGCCAGCAGCTCAGCCGGGACAGGGAACTATGGCTACACCTTC,CASSSAGTGNYGYTF,TRBV7-2,TRBD1,-,TRBJ1-2,15
TGCGCCAGCAGCTACACTAGCGGGAGCACAGATACGCAGTATTTT,CASSYTSGSTDTQYF,TRBV5-1,TRBD2,-,TRBJ2-3,15
TGTGCCAGCAGCTCGCGACATCTTGAAGCTTTCTTT,CASSSRHLEAFF,TRBV21-1,-,-,TRBJ1-1,12
TGTGCCAGCAGCTTGACAGCTGGCTTGGAGCTGTTTTTT,CASSLTAGLELFF,TRBV12-3/TRBV12-4,-,-,TRBJ2-2,13
TGTGCCAGCAGTTTATCTGCTTGGGACAGGGGGCGCACAGATACGCAGTATTTT,CASSLSAWDRGRTDTQYF,TRBV27,TRBD1,-,TRBJ2-3,18
TGTGCCTGGACCTGCCACGACAGGCAATGGACTGGCTACACCTTC,CAWTCHDRQWTGYTF,TRBV30,-,-,TRBJ1-2,15
TGCGCCAGCAGTGAGTCGACTCGGGGGGCGCCGAGAGGCTACACCTTC,CASSESTRGAPRGYTF,TRBV10-2,-,-,TRBJ1-2,16